Shown below are 9 T cell receptor beta chains from a single sample sequenced in a study of blood T cell repertoires in COVID-19. Assay used: immunoSEQ multiplex PCR; TCRdb lists only in-frame clones, some missing. The data show fewer than 100,000 clones, approximately 82% seen once. The sample taken for sequencing was peripheral blood. The source is a woman in her forties or fifties with acute or convalescent COVID-19.

V is TRBV27 and J is TRBJ1-4; 8 bases are shared with TRBD1. Germline CDR1 and CDR2: MNHEY and SMNVEV (reference sequence). The V and J ends lost 7 bases and 1 base, in that order; junction bases with no gene match: 5. The CDR3 length is 15 residues. This chain's CDR3 is CASTATGGTNEKLFF. Written as DNA, the CDR3 is TGTGCCAGCACCGCTACAGGGGGAACTAATGAAAAACTGTTTTTT. Based on the CDR3 plus reference TRBV27 and TRBJ1-4, the full variable domain is EAQVTQNPRYLITVTGKKLTVTCSQNMNHEYMSWYRQDPGLGLRQIYYSMNVEVTDKGDVPEGYKVSRKEKRNFPLILESPSPNQTSLYFCASTATGGTNEKLFFGSGTQLSVL.

The V gene is TRBV7-2, the J gene TRBJ2-7; 7 bases line up with TRBD2. With V trimmed by 1 base and J by 1 base, 7 bases remained unmatched. Germline V gene data show CDR1 as SGHTA and CDR2 as FQGNSA. There are 16 residues in the CDR3. CDR3 sequence (DNA): TGTGCCAGCAGCTTAGTTTCGGGGGGTGGGTCCTACGAGCAGTACTTC. Protein: CASSLVSGGGSYEQYF.

This chain links TRBV18 with TRBJ1-1, with 9 bases lining up with TRBD1. Germline V gene data show CDR1 as KGHSH and CDR2 as LQKENI. The junction had 6 bases not matched to a gene; V was cut back by 4 bases and J by 3 bases. The CDR3 extends over 15 amino acids. CDR3 in amino acids: CASSQETGGYTEAFF. The CDR3 DNA is TGTGCCAGCTCACAGGAAACAGGGGGCTACACTGAAGCTTTCTTT.

V gene TRBV27 combines with J gene TRBJ2-7; 7 bases are shared with TRBD1. The junction had 5 bases not matched to a gene; V was cut back by 3 bases and J by 3 bases. Per the germline V gene, CDR1 is MNHEY and CDR2 is SMNVEV (reference sequence). This CDR3 is built from 14 residues. The CDR3, as DNA: TGTGCCAGCAGTTTCGGCAGGGGGAACTACGAGCAGTACTTC. Amino acid sequence: CASSFGRGNYEQYF.

The chain joins TRBV5-1 to TRBJ2-2; tentative D call: TRBD1 (6 bases). This CDR3 has 17 residues. The germline V gene has CDR1 SGHRS and CDR2 YFSETQ. Trimming pared 5 bases from V and 0 bases from J, leaving 17 bases between. This chain's CDR3 is CASRVIPGHTNTGELFF. The CDR3, as DNA: TGCGCCAGCAGGGTTATCCCGGGACATACGAACACCGGGGAGCTGTTTTTT.

This clone showed up just once. The chain is built from TRBV6-4 and TRBJ2-1, with 12 positions matching TRBD2. The length of the CDR3 is 15 residues. The junction had 2 bases not matched to a gene; V was cut back by 0 bases and J by 8 bases. CDR1 MRHNA and CDR2 SNTAGT come from the germline V gene. DNA for the CDR3: TGTGCCAGCAGTGACTCGACTAGCGGGAGTGATGAGCAGTTCTTC. Translating it yields CASSDSTSGSDEQFF.

This chain uses TRBV18 with TRBJ2-1, with 9 bases aligning to TRBD2. Trimming took 2 bases from V and 8 from J; bases not matched to a gene: 7. The CDR3 totals 15 residues. Germline values: CDR1 KGHSH, CDR2 LQKENI. In DNA, the CDR3 is TGTGCCAGCTCACCATTCGCGGGGGGGCTCGATGAGCAGTTCTTC. This codes for CASSPFAGGLDEQFF. The variable domain in full, with the rest retrieved from reference TRBV18 and TRBJ2-1, is NAGVMQNPRHLVRRRGQEARLRCSPMKGHSHVYWYRQLPEEGLKFMVYLQKENIIDESGMPKERFSAEFPKEGPSILRIQQVVRGDSAAYFCASSPFAGGLDEQFFGPGTRLTVL.

The chain couples TRBV7-9 to TRBJ2-5, with D maybe TRBD2 (5 bases). CDR1 and CDR2 (germline): SEHNR, FQNEAQ (reference sequence). Trimming pared 5 bases from V and 10 bases from J, leaving 11 bases between. The CDR3 consists of 11 residues. CDR3 sequence reads: CASSPLGDQYF. CDR3 nucleotide sequence: TGTGCCAGCAGCCCCCTCGGGGACCAGTACTTC.

In its sample, this clone was seen a few times. The chain employs TRBV6-2 or TRBV6-3 and TRBJ2-7; the match to TRBD1 covers 7 bases. From germline, CDR1 is MNHEY and CDR2 SVGEGT. V lost 6 bases and J lost 10; bases outside the gene matches: 6. This CDR3 is built from 11 residues. CDR3 residues: CASSHRGQQYF. CDR3 DNA: TGTGCCAGCAGCCACAGGGGTCAACAGTACTTC.